This T cell receptor (beta chain) was profiled in a study of T cell changes during pregnancy in multiple sclerosis. The V and J ends lost 4 bases and 0 bases respectively, with 15 bases between them. The CDR3 is made up of 16 amino acids. From germline, CDR1 is MNHEY and CDR2 SMNVEV (reference sequence). This table comes from immunoSEQ multiplex PCR, and its TCRdb copy is limited to in-frame clones, with some not included. The repertoire holds about 60,000 clones, with 91% as singletons. A single count supports this clone. The origin of this receptor is a female donor with multiple sclerosis, enrolled in a pregnancy study. The genes are TRBV27 and TRBJ1-2; tentative D call: TRBD1 (5 bases). Sequenced here: CD4+ T cells from peripheral blood mononuclear cells, sampled in the first trimester of pregnancy. This CDR3 is CASSSAYRRANYGYTF. The CDR3 DNA reads TGTGCCAGCAGTTCCGCCTACAGGCGAGCTAACTATGGCTACACCTTC.